Each of the 19 T cell receptor beta chains below was sequenced from the same sample in a study of blood T cells in healthy people across ages. With a J-beta primer mix and a sample-barcoded 5' primer, a second PCR ran about 7 to 11 cycles. TCRdb analysed the 5' RACE reads with MiXCR anew, one entry per CDR3 protein. The sample has 1.5 million to 2 million distinct CDR3 sequences, around half seen once. Sequenced input: blood. The receptors originated from a woman between 40 and 55 years old in good health.

This clonotype was detected a few times. This chain joins TRBV5-1 and TRBJ2-7; TRBD1 might be the D (6 bases). V dropped 4 bases and J dropped 7 bases, with 15 bases sitting between them. Germline assignment: CDR1 SGHRS and CDR2 YFSETQ. The CDR3 is 13 amino acids. CDR3 coding DNA: TGCGCCAGCAGCGTCCAGGACAGAGGGGAGCAGTACTTC. This sequence encodes CASSVQDRGEQYF.

This clonotype has a handful of counts. The J gene is TRBJ2-5, the V gene TRBV7-2; 9 positions match TRBD2. V shed 0 bases and J 3 bases; nucleotides not matched to a gene: 5. The CDR3 is 16 residues long. Germline-derived CDR1 and CDR2 are SGHTA and FQGNSA. The CDR3: CASSLAAGGLKETQYF. The CDR3 DNA is TGTGCCAGCAGCTTAGCAGCGGGGGGTTTAAAAGAGACCCAGTACTTC.

The chain joins TRBV12-3 or TRBV12-4 to TRBJ2-1, with D unclear. CDR3 length: 11 residues. The V and J ends lost 6 bases and 6 bases respectively, with 6 bases between them. Here the CDR3 reads CASRAPNEQFF. As DNA, the CDR3 is TGTGCCAGCAGAGCCCCCAATGAGCAGTTCTTC.

The CDR3 nucleotides read TGCGCCAGCAGCCGAGACAGGGTGGGTATGAACGAGCAGTACTTC. Amino acids: CASSRDRVGMNEQYF. The V and J genes are TRBV4-3 and TRBJ2-5; 7 bases are shared with TRBD1. The DNA end is more similar to TRBJ2-7, so the J call may be wrong. Per the germline V gene, CDR1 is LGHNA and CDR2 is YSLEER. The CDR3 has 15 amino acids.

This clonotype was observed at least ten times. The gene calls are TRBV28 and TRBJ2-3, with 11 bases identical to TRBD1. The CDR3 consists of 13 residues. From germline, CDR1 is MDHEN and CDR2 SYDVKM. With 8 bases clipped from V and 5 bases from J, the junction kept 3 bases outside the gene matches. CDR3: CASRTGGKDTQYF. The CDR3 DNA reads as TGTGCCAGCCGGACAGGGGGCAAAGATACGCAGTATTTT. The whole variable domain, filled in from reference TRBV28 and TRBJ2-3, reads DVKVTQSSRYLVKRTGEKVFLECVQDMDHENMFWYRQDPGLGLRLIYFSYDVKMKEKGDIPEGYSVSREKKERFSLILESASTNQTSMYLCASRTGGKDTQYFGPGTRLTVL.

This clonotype was counted only a few times. J is TRBJ2-1 and V is TRBV24-1; 8 positions agree with TRBD1. This CDR3 contains 15 residues. V shed 3 bases and J 6 bases; nucleotides not matched to a gene: 6. Germline V lookup: CDR1 KGHDR, CDR2 SFDVKD. CDR3 nucleotide sequence: TGTGCCACCAGTGATCCCTCTACAGGGGGCAATGAGCAGTTCTTC. Translated: CATSDPSTGGNEQFF.

The J gene is TRBJ2-6, the V gene TRBV10-3; possibly TRBD1 for D (6 bases). The CDR3 is 18 amino acids. The germline CDR1 and CDR2 sequences are ENHRY and SYGVKD. Trimming removed 6 bases at V and 3 bases at J, with 21 bases between. The CDR3 DNA follows: TGTGCCATCAGCGAAACAGGGTTTGATTTCCGTGGGGCCAACGTCCTGACTTTC. As protein: CAISETGFDFRGANVLTF.

This sequence joins TRBV11-2 and TRBJ1-2; TRBD1 agrees at 8 bases. Germline CDR1 SGHAT, CDR2 FQNNGV. V dropped 5 bases and J dropped 6; count of bases not matched to a gene: 14. The CDR3 has 16 residues. DNA of the CDR3: TGTGCCAGCAGCCCGAGGTTAGGGCAGGGGGCTCATGGCTACACCTTC. As protein: CASSPRLGQGAHGYTF.

This chain joins TRBV9 and TRBJ2-1; 9 bases are shared with TRBD1. Per germline, CDR1 SGDLS and CDR2 YYNGEE. The CDR3 consists of 14 residues. J gave up 8 bases and V 2 bases, and 5 bases lay outside the gene matches. The CDR3 coding sequence is TGTGCCAGCAGCGTCCGGGACAGGGTCCATGAGCAGTTCTTC. This sequence encodes CASSVRDRVHEQFF.

The chain is built from TRBV28 and TRBJ2-3; no clear D gene. The germline gives CDR1 MDHEN, CDR2 SYDVKM. The CDR3 is made up of 16 amino acids. Trimming removed 5 bases from V and 2 bases from J, with 17 bases in between. The CDR3 bases are TGTGCCAGCAGTCCCCCAAGGAGATGGGACACAGATACGCAGTATTTT. The encoded protein is CASSPPRRWDTDTQYF.

This chain connects TRBV5-4 to TRBJ2-5, with 7 bases aligning to TRBD1. The germline V gene has CDR1 SGHNT and CDR2 YYREEE (reference sequence). This CDR3 has 17 amino acids. V gave up 4 bases and J gave up 5 bases; unmatched junction bases: 17. For the CDR3, the DNA is TGTGCCAGCAGCCCATGGATGCCGCGACAGGGTTCTGAGACCCAGTACTTC. This encodes CASSPWMPRQGSETQYF.

This clonotype was found a few times. The rearrangement uses TRBV27 and TRBJ2-7, with TRBD2 matching over 7 bases. V gave up 5 bases and J gave up 6 bases; unmatched junction bases: 7. The CDR3 spans 13 residues. Per the germline V gene, CDR1 is MNHEY and CDR2 is SMNVEV (reference sequence). The CDR3 bases are TGTGCCAGCAGTGGGGGGACTACCGGCGAGCAGTACTTC. Its protein is CASSGGTTGEQYF.

This clonotype was seen a handful of times. V usage is TRBV10-2 and J usage is TRBJ2-4; TRBD1 aligns across 9 bases. With the DNA end fitting TRBJ2-7 better, the J assignment may be wrong. The CDR3 consists of 15 residues. The germline CDR1 and CDR2 sequences are WSHSY and SAAADI. This CDR3 is CASRTTGTGIYEQYF. The CDR3 bases are TGCGCCAGCAGAACAACCGGGACAGGGATTTACGAGCAGTACTTC.

Concerning this clonotype: At one end, the junction sequence differs from germline, possibly due to a read error. V is TRBV5-1 and J is TRBJ2-1, with 8 bases identical to TRBD2. Germline values: CDR1 SGHRS, CDR2 YFSETQ. The CDR3 is made up of 15 amino acids. As DNA, the CDR3 is TGCGTCAGCAGCTTGGGGGTTAGCGGGGCCAATGAGCAGTTCTTC. Protein: CVSSLGVSGANEQFF.

The chain is built from TRBV28 and TRBJ2-5; TRBD1 aligns across 9 bases. Judging by the DNA end, TRBJ2-1 fits better; the J call may be wrong. Germline values: CDR1 MDHEN, CDR2 SYDVKM. The CDR3 loop spans 15 amino acids. In nucleotides, the CDR3 is TGTGCCAGCAGTTGGACAGGGGAGGGACAAGAGACCCAGTTCTTC. It yields the protein CASSWTGEGQETQFF.

The V gene is TRBV7-2, the J gene TRBJ2-4; 9 nucleotides align to TRBD2. Germline V gives CDR1 SGHTA, CDR2 FQGNSA. The CDR3 loop spans 14 amino acids. V trimming: 1 base; J trimming: 9 bases; junction bases outside the gene matches: 4. The CDR3 protein is CASSLGLAGLIQYF. For the CDR3, the DNA is TGTGCCAGCAGCTTAGGGCTAGCGGGGCTCATTCAGTACTTC. Full variable domain (remainder filled in from reference TRBV7-2 and TRBJ2-4): GAGVSQSPSNKVTEKGKDVELRCDPISGHTALYWYRQSLGQGLEFLIYFQGNSAPDKSGLPSDRFSAERTGGSVSTLTIQRTQQEDSAVYLCASSLGLAGLIQYFGAGTRLSVL.

J is TRBJ2-1 and V is TRBV18; 12 positions agree with TRBD2. V dropped 4 bases and J dropped 6; count of bases not matched to a gene: 4. The CDR3 covers 15 residues. From germline, CDR1 is KGHSH and CDR2 LQKENI. CDR3 sequence reads: CASSRTSGVVNEQFF. The CDR3 nucleotides are TGTGCCAGCTCACGGACTAGCGGGGTCGTCAATGAGCAGTTCTTC.

The rearrangement uses TRBV4-1 and TRBJ2-7; the D call may be TRBD1 or TRBD2 (5 bases each). Judging by the DNA end, TRBJ2-5 fits better; the J call may be wrong. Germline V CDR1 and CDR2: MGHRA, YSYEKL. The length of the CDR3 is 14 residues. For the CDR3, the DNA is TGCGCCAGCAGCCAAGTCACGGGGACGGAGACCCAGTACTTC. It specifies CASSQVTGTETQYF.

The rearrangement uses TRBV7-9 and TRBJ2-4; D may be TRBD2 (7 bases). The CDR3 runs 14 residues. Germline CDR1 and CDR2: SEHNR and FQNEAQ (reference sequence). Deletions cut 5 bases from V and 5 bases from J, with 13 bases between. The DNA for the CDR3 is TGTGCCAGCAGCCTCTCCGGGGGGCAAAACATTCAGTACTTC. As protein: CASSLSGGQNIQYF.